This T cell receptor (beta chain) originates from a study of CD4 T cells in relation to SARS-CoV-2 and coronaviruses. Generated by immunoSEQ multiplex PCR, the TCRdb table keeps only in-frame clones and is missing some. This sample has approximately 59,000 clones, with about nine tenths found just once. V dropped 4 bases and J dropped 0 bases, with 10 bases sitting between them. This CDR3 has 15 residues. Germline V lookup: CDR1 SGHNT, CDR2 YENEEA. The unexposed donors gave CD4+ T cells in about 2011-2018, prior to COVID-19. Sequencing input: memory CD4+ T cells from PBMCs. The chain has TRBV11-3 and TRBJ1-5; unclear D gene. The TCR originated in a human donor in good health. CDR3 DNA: TGTGCCAGCAGCTCCGACGGATATAGCAATCAGCCCCAGCATTTT. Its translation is CASSSDGYSNQPQHF.